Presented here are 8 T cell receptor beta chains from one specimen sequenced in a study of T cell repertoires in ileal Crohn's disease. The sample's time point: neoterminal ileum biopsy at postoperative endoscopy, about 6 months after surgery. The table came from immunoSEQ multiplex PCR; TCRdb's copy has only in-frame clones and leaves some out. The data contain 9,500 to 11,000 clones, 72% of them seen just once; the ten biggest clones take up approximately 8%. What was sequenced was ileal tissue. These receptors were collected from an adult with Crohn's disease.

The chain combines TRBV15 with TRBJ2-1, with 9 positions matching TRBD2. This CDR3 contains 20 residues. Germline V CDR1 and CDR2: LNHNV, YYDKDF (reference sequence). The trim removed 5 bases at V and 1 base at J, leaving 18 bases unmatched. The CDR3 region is CATSFVTGREGPRSYNEQFF. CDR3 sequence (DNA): TGTGCCACCAGCTTCGTTACGGGGCGGGAGGGGCCGCGTTCCTACAATGAGCAGTTCTTC.

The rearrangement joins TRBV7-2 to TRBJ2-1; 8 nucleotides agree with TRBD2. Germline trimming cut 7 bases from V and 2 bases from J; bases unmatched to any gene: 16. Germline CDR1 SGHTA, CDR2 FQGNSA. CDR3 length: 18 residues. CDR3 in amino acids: CASNTRGLSGSAYNEQFF. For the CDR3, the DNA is TGTGCCAGCAACACTCGAGGTTTAAGCGGGAGCGCCTACAATGAGCAGTTCTTC.

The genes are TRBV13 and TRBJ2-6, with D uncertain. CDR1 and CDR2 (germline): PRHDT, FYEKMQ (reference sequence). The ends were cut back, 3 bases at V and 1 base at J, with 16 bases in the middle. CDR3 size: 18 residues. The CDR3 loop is CASSFLSSSYSGANVLTF. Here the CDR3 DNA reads TGTGCCAGCAGCTTCCTGTCCTCCTCGTATTCTGGGGCCAACGTCCTGACTTTC.

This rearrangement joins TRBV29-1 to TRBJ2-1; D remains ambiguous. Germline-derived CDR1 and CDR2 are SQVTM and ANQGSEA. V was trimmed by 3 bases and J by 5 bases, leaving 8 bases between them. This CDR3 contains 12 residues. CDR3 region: CSVDRLNNEQFF. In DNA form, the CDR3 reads TGCAGCGTTGATCGACTGAACAATGAGCAGTTCTTC.

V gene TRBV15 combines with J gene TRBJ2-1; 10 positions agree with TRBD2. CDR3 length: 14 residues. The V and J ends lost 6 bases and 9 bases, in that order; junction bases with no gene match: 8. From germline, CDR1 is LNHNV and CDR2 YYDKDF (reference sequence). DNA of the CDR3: TGTGCCACCAGTGGCAGCGGGAGGGCCGTTGAGCAGTTCTTC. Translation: CATSGSGRAVEQFF.

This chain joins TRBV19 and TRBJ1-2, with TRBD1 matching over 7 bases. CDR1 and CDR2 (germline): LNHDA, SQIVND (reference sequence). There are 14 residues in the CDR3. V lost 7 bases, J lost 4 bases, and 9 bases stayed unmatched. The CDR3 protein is CASTRQGTIYGYTF. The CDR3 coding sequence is TGTGCCAGTACTCGACAGGGAACAATCTATGGCTACACCTTC.

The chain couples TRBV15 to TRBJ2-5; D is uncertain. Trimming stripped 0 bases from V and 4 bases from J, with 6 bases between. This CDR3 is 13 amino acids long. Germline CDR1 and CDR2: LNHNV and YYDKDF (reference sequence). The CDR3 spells CATSRDPRETQYF. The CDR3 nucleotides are TGTGCCACCAGCAGAGACCCCCGAGAGACCCAGTACTTC. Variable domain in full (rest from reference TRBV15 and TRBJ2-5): DAMVIQNPRYQVTQFGKPVTLSCSQTLNHNVMYWYQQKSSQAPKLLFHYYDKDFNNEADTPDNFQSRRPNTSFCFLDIRSPGLGDTAMYLCATSRDPRETQYFGPGTRLLVL.

This chain's CDR3 is CASSGATFLAFF. For the CDR3, the DNA is TGTGCCAGCAGTGGAGCGACCTTTCTAGCTTTCTTT. This sequence joins TRBV11-2 and TRBJ1-1; D is unresolved. Trimming pared 6 bases from V and 10 bases from J, leaving 15 bases between. CDR3 size: 12 residues. Germline V gives CDR1 SGHAT, CDR2 FQNNGV.